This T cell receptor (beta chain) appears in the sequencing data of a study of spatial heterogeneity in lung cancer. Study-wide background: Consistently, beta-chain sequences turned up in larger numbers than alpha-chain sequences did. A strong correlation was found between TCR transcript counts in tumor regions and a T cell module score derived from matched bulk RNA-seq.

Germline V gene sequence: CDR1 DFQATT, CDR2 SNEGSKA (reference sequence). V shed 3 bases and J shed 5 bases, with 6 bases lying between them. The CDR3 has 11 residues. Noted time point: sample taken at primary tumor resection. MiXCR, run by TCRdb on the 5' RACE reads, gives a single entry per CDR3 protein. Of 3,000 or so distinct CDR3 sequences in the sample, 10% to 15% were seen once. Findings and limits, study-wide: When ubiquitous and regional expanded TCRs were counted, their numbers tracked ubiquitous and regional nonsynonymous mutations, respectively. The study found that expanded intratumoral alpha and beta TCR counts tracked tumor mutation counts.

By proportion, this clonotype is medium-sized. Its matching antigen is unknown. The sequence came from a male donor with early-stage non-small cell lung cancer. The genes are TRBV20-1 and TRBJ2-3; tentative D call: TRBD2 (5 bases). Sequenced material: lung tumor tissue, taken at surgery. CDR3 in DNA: TGCAGTGCTAGTACTAGAGATACGCAGTATTTT. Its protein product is CSASTRDTQYF.